This T cell receptor (beta chain) comes out of a study of CD8+ T cells in alopecia areata (dated by TCRdb to 2016 to 2018). With regard to the full study: Treated patients were enrolled in an open-label pilot trial of oral tofacitinib, 5 to 10 mg twice daily, for moderate-to-severe alopecia areata. Patients received tofacitinib for 6 to 18 months and were then followed off drug for 6 months to check for delayed response and recurrence. In treated patients, disease severity was measured using the SALT score, which gives the percentage of scalp surface area affected. The study used high-throughput TCRbeta sequencing to examine T cell clonal expansion in alopecia areata, in both the C3H/HeJ mouse model and human patients. On the human side, TCRbeta sequencing was run on scalp tissue and on sorted CD4+ and CD8+ peripheral blood T cells from healthy controls and from alopecia areata patients with either patchy or totalis/universalis disease. Tofacitinib-treated patients had biopsies at baseline and at 4 and 24 weeks of treatment, with a later scalp biopsy in several patients. Clonality in the scalp was compared among normal scalp (n=4), patchy alopecia areata scalp (n=8), and alopecia totalis/universalis scalp (n=8). RNA was obtained with the PAXgene miRNA kit for fixed scalp, the miRNeasy kit for PBMCs, and the RNeasy kit for mouse skin. TCRbeta CDR3 regions were amplified by immunoSEQ multiplex PCR with 35 Vbeta forward and 13 Jbeta reverse primers. General findings and caveats noted by the study authors: During tofacitinib treatment, many expanded lesional clones stuck around in both scalp and blood, and this persistence may partly explain why relapse happens after treatment is stopped. Tofacitinib significantly lowered scalp clonality and the number of expanded CD8+ clones among the top 100 scalp clones. Higher clonality and more expanded CD8+ clones were observed in lesional scalp than in normal scalp, particularly in alopecia totalis/universalis, a finding suggestive of antigenic drive. Compared with mice, TCR sequences shared between patients were less clear, possibly partly because of HLA diversity across the patient population. Because the treated cohort was small and had only one nonresponder, larger studies are needed to examine links between baseline CD8+ expansion and response. Scalp TCR repertoire analysis is complicated because resident alphabeta T cells in normal human skin are also sequenced, whereas mouse skin is dominated by gammadelta T cells.

In the paper's terms, the treatment or condition label means: oral pan-JAK inhibitor, 5-10 mg twice daily. Lesional scalp punch biopsies and peripheral blood were collected from alopecia areata patients. PBMCs were isolated by density centrifugation and stained for CD3, CD4 and CD8, and CD4+ and CD8+ T cells were sorted on a FACSAria. Concerning this clone itself: No antigen is known for it. Base qualities are not at hand, and no much larger clone is one base apart.

There are 16 amino acids in the CDR3, from cysteine to phenylalanine inclusive. This entry keeps only the CDR3 DNA: 48 bases, framed from base 1. V lost 0 bases and J lost 0 bases; the stretch between them is 10 bases long. Reading the germline V gene gives CDR1 SGHRS and CDR2 YFSETQ. Receptor libraries were prepared by the immunoSEQ multiplex PCR assay. To provide template for TCR sequencing, every sample had RNA extracted and reverse transcribed into cDNA. SuperScript III was used for first-strand cDNA synthesis, primed with a 2:1 mix of oligo-dT and random hexamers. A synthetic immune receptor repertoire was used to measure amplification bias, and any remaining bias was corrected computationally. Processing in the source paper ran as follows. After raw reads were preprocessed to remove errors, the CDR3 was defined following IMGT conventions as running from the conserved cysteine to phenylalanine. Clonality was calculated as 1 minus Shannon entropy normalized by log2 of the number of productive unique TCRs. Whether each scalp clone was CD4 or CD8 was inferred by checking scalp TCRbeta sequences against the CD4 and CD8 repertoires from sorted blood. Imported from immuneACCESS, the table was reduced by TCRdb to in-frame sequences with V and J called. These copies leave out some clones; in studies compared against another copy, an unresolved V gene accounts for under half, and the cause of the remainder is not known. V, J and clone size derive from that table, while D and trimming were established from the DNA sequence. Within this sample are about 210,000 clones, with 35% to 40% of them counted one time only. About 0.48% of the sample is taken by the ten largest.

The sequence was obtained from a human donor with alopecia areata. The starting material was CD4+ T cells sorted from blood, obtained at roughly week 30, from a patient treated with tofacitinib. This chain is built from TRBV5-1 and TRBJ2-1, with the D gene uncertain. The CDR3: CASSLGTGSSYNEQFF. In nucleotide form, the sequence is TGCGCCAGCAGCTTGGGGACGGGCAGCTCCTACAATGAGCAGTTCTTC.